These 8 T cell receptor beta chains came from one sample sequenced in a study of blood T cell repertoires in COVID-19. Libraries were prepared by immunoSEQ multiplex PCR; TCRdb keeps only in-frame clonotypes and omits some of them. The sample consists of 250,000 to 350,000 clones, about 93% of them appearing once. Specimen: PBMCs or T cells enriched from blood (not recorded which). These receptors all stem from a woman aged 25-40 years who had recovered from COVID-19.

The V and J genes are TRBV24-1 and TRBJ2-7; the match to TRBD1 covers 9 bases. CDR3 length: 15 residues. Germline trimming cut 10 bases from V and 5 bases from J; bases unmatched to any gene: 14. The germline V gene has CDR1 KGHDR and CDR2 SFDVKD. The CDR3 region has the DNA TGTGCCACTCATCCCACCCGGGACAGGGTAAACGAGCAGTACTTC. Protein product: CATHPTRDRVNEQYF.

The chain joins TRBV19 to TRBJ1-1; D ambiguous. There are 13 residues in the CDR3. Germline V gene sequence: CDR1 LNHDA, CDR2 SQIVND (reference sequence). V lost 3 bases and J 1 base, leaving 6 bases between the germline ends. Written as DNA, the CDR3 is TGTGCCAGTAGTATGCGGGAGAACACTGAAGCTTTCTTT. Amino acids: CASSMRENTEAFF.

The rearrangement uses TRBV27 and TRBJ1-6; no clear D gene. Per germline, CDR1 MNHEY and CDR2 SMNVEV (reference sequence). The CDR3 runs 14 residues. V lost 4 bases, J lost 7 bases, and 11 bases lay in between. CDR3 in amino acids: CASSSISPNSPLHF. The CDR3 bases are TGTGCCAGCAGTTCTATCTCCCCGAATTCACCCCTCCACTTT.

The chain couples TRBV7-2 to TRBJ2-1; maybe TRBD1 (5 bases). Per germline, CDR1 SGHTA and CDR2 FQGNSA. The CDR3 loop spans 15 amino acids. The V gene lost 3 bases and the J gene lost 6 bases, with 15 bases spanning the gap. The DNA of the CDR3 is TGTGCCAGCAGCTTTATAGGGGCTCCCCTCAATGAGCAGTTCTTC. Translated: CASSFIGAPLNEQFF.

The gene calls are TRBV6-5 and TRBJ1-5; possibly TRBD1 for D (5 bases). The CDR3 consists of 15 residues. Germline lookup yields CDR1 MNHEY and CDR2 SVGAGI. Trimming took off 6 bases at V and 7 bases at J, with 19 bases between the two ends. This CDR3 is CASRGVGERGQPQHF. The CDR3 region has the DNA TGTGCCAGCAGAGGGGTTGGGGAGCGGGGACAGCCCCAGCATTTT.

The chain is built from TRBV18 and TRBJ2-3; D unresolved. From germline, CDR1 is KGHSH and CDR2 LQKENI. V lost 0 bases and J 3 bases, leaving 7 bases between the germline ends. The CDR3 sequence is 14 residues long. CDR3 sequence (DNA): TGTGCCAGCTCACCACCGTTCGGGACAGATACGCAGTATTTT. It yields the protein CASSPPFGTDTQYF.

This chain uses TRBV7-2 with TRBJ2-1; D unresolved. The germline V and J ends were trimmed by 6 bases and 0 bases, with 6 bases remaining between them. The germline CDR1 and CDR2 sequences are SGHTA and FQGNSA. This CDR3 has 13 residues. CDR3 sequence (DNA): TGTGCCAGCAGTATTAACTCCTACAATGAGCAGTTCTTC. Encoded protein: CASSINSYNEQFF.

V gene TRBV21-1 combines with J gene TRBJ2-2; the tabulated D call, TRBD1, remains unverified against the DNA. TRBV21-1 is a listed pseudogene. The CDR3 extends over 17 amino acids. The CDR3 nucleotides read TGTGCCAGCAGCAAAGTTGGGACAGGGGGCTACACCGGGGAGCTGTTTTTT. This codes for CASSKVGTGGYTGELFF.